This T cell receptor beta chain was documented in a study of breast tumors, draining lymph nodes, adjacent tissues. The lymph nodes were axillary draining lymph nodes from breast cancer patients. This CDR3 has 16 amino acids. The germline gives CDR1 KGHDR, CDR2 SFDVKD. V was trimmed by 0 bases and J by 0 bases, leaving 8 bases between them. Via MiXCR, TCRdb re-called the multiplex PCR reads, giving one row per CDR3 protein. The sample consists of roughly 260,000 distinct CDR3 sequences, 30% to 35% of them appearing once. The chain uses TRBV24-1 and TRBJ2-1; D possibly corresponds to TRBD2 (5 bases). The sequence was obtained from a female donor with breast cancer. Some clones in this sample may be carry-over from other donors' samples. The sequencing input was axillary lymph node tissue. CDR3 bases: TGTGCCACCAGTGATTTGCGGGGAAGCTCCTACAATGAGCAGTTCTTC. This encodes CATSDLRGSSYNEQFF.